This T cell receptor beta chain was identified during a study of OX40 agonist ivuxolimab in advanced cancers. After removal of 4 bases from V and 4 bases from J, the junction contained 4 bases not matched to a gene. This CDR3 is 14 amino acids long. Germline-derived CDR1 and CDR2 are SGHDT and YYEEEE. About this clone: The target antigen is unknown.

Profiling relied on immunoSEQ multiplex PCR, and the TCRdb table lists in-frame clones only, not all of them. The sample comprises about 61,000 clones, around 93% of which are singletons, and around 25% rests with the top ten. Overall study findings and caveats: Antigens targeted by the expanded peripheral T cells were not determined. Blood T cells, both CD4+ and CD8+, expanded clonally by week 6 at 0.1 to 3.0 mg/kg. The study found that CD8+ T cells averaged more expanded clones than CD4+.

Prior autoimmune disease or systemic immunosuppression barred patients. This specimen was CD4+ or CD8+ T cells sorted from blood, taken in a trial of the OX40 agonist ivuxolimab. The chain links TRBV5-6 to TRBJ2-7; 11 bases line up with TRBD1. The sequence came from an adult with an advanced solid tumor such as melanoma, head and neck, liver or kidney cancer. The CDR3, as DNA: TGTGCCAGCAGCCCGGGGACAGGGGGTTACGAGCAGTACGTC. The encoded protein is CASSPGTGGYEQYV.